Listed below are T cell receptor beta chains from one sample, sequenced in a study of cytomegalovirus exposure and HLA in healthy donors. TCRdb's copy holds only in-frame clones and misses some; the assay was immunoSEQ multiplex PCR. Of approximately 180,000 clones detected, around nine tenths appear once; the ten largest clones hold more than 1.2%. Input material: PBMCs. The receptors shown here come from a woman in her twenties or thirties in good health and CMV-seronegative. CDR3s include the opening cysteine and the closing phenylalanine or tryptophan. D genes are given only for firm matches. A row's size may be missing; if present it is once, few, many or a size class.

D	size	V	J	DNA	CDR3
TRBD2	once	TRBV14	TRBJ2-7	TGTGCCAGCAGCCAGCGGACTAGCGCTATCTACGAGCAGTACTTC	CASSQRTSAIYEQYF
TRBD2	NA	TRBV6-6	TRBJ2-5	TGTGCCAGCACCCTAGAGCCAGCGGGGCCCCAAGAGACCCAGTACTTC	CASTLEPAGPQETQYF
TRBD1	NA	TRBV19	TRBJ1-1	TGTGCCAGTAGTCAGGGGGGAACTGAAGCTTTCTTT	CASSQGGTEAFF
TRBD2	NA	TRBV10-3	TRBJ2-7	TGTGCCATCAGCACCGGGACTAGCTCGTACGAGCAGTACTTC	CAISTGTSSYEQYF
TRBD1	NA	TRBV27	TRBJ1-5	TGTGCCAGCAGCCCGACAGGGGGTAATCAGCCCCAGCATTTT	CASSPTGGNQPQHF
NA	NA	TRBV2	TRBJ2-7	TGTGCCAGCACCCCCCGCGAGGCCACTCGAACGCCCTACGAGCAGTACTTC	CASTPREATRTPYEQYF
TRBD1	few	TRBV7-2	TRBJ1-2	TGTGCCAGCAGCTTAGAGACAGGGACCTATGGCTACACCTTC	CASSLETGTYGYTF
NA	NA	TRBV4-1	TRBJ2-2	TGCGCCAGCAGCCAAGACAGGGCGACCGGGGAGCTGTTTTTT	CASSQDRATGELFF
TRBD2	NA	TRBV11-2	TRBJ2-5	TGTGCCAGCAGCTTATTACTAGCGGGGGGGGAGACCCAGTACTTC	CASSLLLAGGETQYF
NA	once	TRBV7-8	TRBJ2-7	TGTGCCAGCACCCCCCTGCGGTTCTCCTACGAGCAGTACTTC	CASTPLRFSYEQYF
TRBD1	NA	TRBV7-2	TRBJ2-1	TGTGCCAGCAGCCCGGACAGGGGGGGACACAATGAGCAGTTCTTC	CASSPDRGGHNEQFF
TRBD2	NA	TRBV29-1	TRBJ2-1	TGCAGCGTTGAAGACGTAGCGGGGGACCCGGAAAAGCACAATGAGCAGTTCTTC	CSVEDVAGDPEKHNEQFF
NA	few	TRBV6-1	TRBJ1-6	TGTGCCAGCAGTGATAGGGAGGCTTCACCCCTCCACTTT	CASSDREASPLHF
NA	NA	TRBV7-9	TRBJ1-5	TGTGCCAGCAGCTTAGGGACAGAACTCAATCAGCCCCAGCATTTT	CASSLGTELNQPQHF
TRBD2	NA	TRBV19	TRBJ2-7	TGTGCCAGTAGTAACTCTAGCGGGGGGGCAGGGGGATGCTACGAGCAGTACTTC	CASSNSSGGAGGCYEQYF
NA	NA	TRBV2	TRBJ2-5	TGTGCCAGCAGCGACACTAGGGGGGGGGAGACCCAGTACTTC	CASSDTRGGETQYF
NA	once	TRBV5-1	TRBJ1-1	TGCGCCAGCAGGAGGGACTATACTGGGGCGGACACTGAAGCTTTCTTT	CASRRDYTGADTEAFF
TRBD1	NA	TRBV13	TRBJ2-7	TGTGCCAGCAGCTCAGGGACAGGGGGAGAGCAGTACTTC	CASSSGTGGEQYF
TRBD1	once	TRBV6-5	TRBJ2-7	TGTGCCACCCGCGGGACAGGGTCCTACGAGCAGTACTTC	CATRGTGSYEQYF
TRBD1	NA	TRBV2	TRBJ2-7	TGTGCCAGCAGCCTATCGGGACAGGGCTACGAGCAGTACTTC	CASSLSGQGYEQYF
NA	NA	TRBV13	TRBJ1-6	TGTGCCAGCAGCTTATTTCGGGGGAGGAAGGGGAGCTCCTATAATTCACCCCTCCACTTT	CASSLFRGRKGSSYNSPLHF
TRBD2	few	TRBV7-8	TRBJ2-5	TGTGCCAGCAGCTTCAACCCCGGGACTAGCGGGCTTCTAGGAGAGACCCAGTACTTC	CASSFNPGTSGLLGETQYF